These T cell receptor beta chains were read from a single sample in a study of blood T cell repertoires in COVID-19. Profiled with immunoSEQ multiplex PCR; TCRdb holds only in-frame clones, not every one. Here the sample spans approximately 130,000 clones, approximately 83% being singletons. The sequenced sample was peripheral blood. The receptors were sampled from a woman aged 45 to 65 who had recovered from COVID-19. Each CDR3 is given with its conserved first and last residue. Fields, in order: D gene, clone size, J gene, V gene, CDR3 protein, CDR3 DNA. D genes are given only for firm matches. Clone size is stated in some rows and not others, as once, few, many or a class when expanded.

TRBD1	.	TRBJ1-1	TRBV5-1	CASSLGTGDTEAFF	TGCGCCAGCAGCTTGGGGACAGGAGACACTGAAGCTTTCTTT
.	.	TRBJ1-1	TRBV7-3	CASSLNGGEAFF	TGTGCCAGCAGCTTAAACGGGGGTGAAGCTTTCTTT
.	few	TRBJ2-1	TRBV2	CASSEPTHWQFF	TGTGCCAGCAGTGAACCTACTCATTGGCAGTTCTTC
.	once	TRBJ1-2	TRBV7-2	CASSPQGLLNYGYTF	TGTGCCAGCAGTCCACAGGGCCTCCTTAACTATGGCTACACCTTC
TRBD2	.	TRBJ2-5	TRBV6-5	CASSETSGGAETQYF	TGTGCCAGCAGCGAGACTAGCGGGGGGGCGGAGACCCAGTACTTC
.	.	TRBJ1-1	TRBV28	CRTFSRNTEAFF	TGTAGAACCTTTTCGAGAAACACTGAAGCTTTCTTT
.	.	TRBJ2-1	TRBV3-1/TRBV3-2	CASSQGPGGGNEQFF	TGTGCCAGCAGCCAAGGTCCCGGAGGTGGCAATGAGCAGTTCTTC
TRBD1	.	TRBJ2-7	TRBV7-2	CASSPGQGFFTAYEQYF	TGTGCCAGCAGCCCGGGACAGGGATTCTTTACGGCCTACGAGCAGTACTTC
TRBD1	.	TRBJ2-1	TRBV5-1	CASSLNPGGSIEQFF	TGCGCCAGCAGCTTGAACCCAGGGGGCTCGATTGAGCAGTTCTTC
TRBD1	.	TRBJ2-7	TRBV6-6	CASSSGTGTEQYF	TGTGCCAGCAGCTCCGGGACAGGGACCGAGCAGTACTTC
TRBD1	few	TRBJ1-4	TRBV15	CATSITGAGEKLFF	TGTGCCACCAGCATAACAGGGGCAGGTGAAAAACTGTTTTTT
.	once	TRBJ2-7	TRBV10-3	CAISEAAGQPYEQYF	TGTGCCATCAGTGAAGCGGCAGGTCAACCCTACGAGCAGTACTTC
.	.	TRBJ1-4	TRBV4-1	CASSHPLRGFNEKLFF	TGCGCCAGCAGCCACCCTCTTCGGGGGTTCAACGAAAAACTGTTTTTT
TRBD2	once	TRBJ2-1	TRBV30	CAWSVPTSRRVTRNEQFF	TGTGCCTGGAGTGTACCGACTAGCCGTCGGGTTACCCGGAATGAGCAGTTCTTC
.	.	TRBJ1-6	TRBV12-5	CASSIGLYESPLHF	TGTGCTAGCTCGATTGGACTCTACGAGTCACCCCTCCACTTT
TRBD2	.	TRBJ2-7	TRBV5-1	CASSWGTSSYEQYF	TGCGCCAGCAGCTGGGGGACTAGCTCCTACGAGCAGTACTTC
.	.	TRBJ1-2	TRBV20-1	CSASPYNRVGNGYTF	TGCAGTGCTAGTCCGTATAACAGGGTGGGAAATGGCTACACCTTC
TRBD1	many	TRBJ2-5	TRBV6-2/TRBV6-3	CASSSGQGEETQYF	TGTGCCAGCAGCTCCGGACAGGGTGAGGAGACCCAGTACTTC
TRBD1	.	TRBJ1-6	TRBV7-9	CASSLGRTGGSPLHF	TGTGCCAGCAGCTTAGGGAGGACAGGGGGCTCACCCCTCCACTTT
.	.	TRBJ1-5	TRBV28	CASRTRGGLSNQPQHF	TGTGCCAGCAGAACCAGGGGCGGGTTAAGCAATCAGCCCCAGCATTTT
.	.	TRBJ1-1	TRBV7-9	CASSTRRDTGSEAFF	TGTGCCAGCAGCACCCGCCGGGACACAGGCAGTGAAGCTTTCTTT
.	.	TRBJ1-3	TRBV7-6	CASSRETGNTIYF	TGTGCCAGCAGCAGGGAGACTGGAAACACCATATATTTT
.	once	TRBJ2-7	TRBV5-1	CASSFEGGRAYEQYF	TGCGCCAGCAGCTTCGAAGGGGGAAGAGCCTACGAGCAGTACTTC
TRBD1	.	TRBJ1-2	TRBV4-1	CASSQERRQGEGYGYTF	TGCGCCAGCAGCCAAGAGCGGAGACAGGGGGAGGGCTATGGCTACACCTTC
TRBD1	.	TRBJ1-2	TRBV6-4	CASSPGGNGYTF	TGTGCCAGCAGCCCAGGGGGAAATGGCTACACCTTC
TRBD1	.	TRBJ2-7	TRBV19	CASSMGYTGGYEQYF	TGTGCCAGTTCTATGGGTTATACAGGGGGCTACGAGCAGTACTTC
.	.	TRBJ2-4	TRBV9	CASSTGSGLAKNIQYF	TGTGCCAGCAGCACCGGCTCGGGGTTAGCCAAAAACATTCAGTACTTC
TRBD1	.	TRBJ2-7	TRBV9	CASSGGQGVYEQYF	TGTGCCAGCAGCGGGGGACAGGGCGTCTACGAGCAGTACTTC
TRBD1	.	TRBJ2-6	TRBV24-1	CVTRGDREGFGGANVLTF	TGTGTCACCAGGGGGGACAGGGAGGGGTTCGGAGGGGCCAACGTCCTGACTTTC
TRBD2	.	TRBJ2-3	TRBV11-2	CASSRLAGGPSTDTQYF	TGTGCCAGCAGCCGACTAGCGGGAGGGCCGAGCACAGATACGCAGTATTTT
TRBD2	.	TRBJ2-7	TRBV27	CASSPRFYGGYYEQYF	TGTGCCAGCAGCCCCCGGTTCTACGGGGGGTACTACGAGCAGTACTTC
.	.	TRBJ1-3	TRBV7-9	CASREAGSSSGNTIYF	TGTGCCAGCAGGGAAGCCGGGTCTTCCTCTGGAAACACCATATATTTT
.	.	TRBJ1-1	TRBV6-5	CASGFRGDTEAFF	TGTGCCAGCGGATTCAGGGGAGATACTGAAGCTTTCTTT
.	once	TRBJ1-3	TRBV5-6	CASSFREAAGNTIYF	TGTGCCAGCAGCTTCAGAGAAGCGGCTGGAAACACCATATATTTT
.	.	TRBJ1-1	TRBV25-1	CASSDPTTENTEAFF	TGTGCCAGCAGTGATCCGACGACAGAAAACACTGAAGCTTTCTTT
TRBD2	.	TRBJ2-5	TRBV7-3	CASSFNGGEETQYF	TGTGCCAGCAGCTTCAACGGGGGGGAAGAGACCCAGTACTTC
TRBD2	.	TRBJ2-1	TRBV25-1	CASSDGLTSGSSYEQFF	TGTGCCAGCAGTGACGGATTGACTAGCGGGAGTTCTTATGAGCAGTTCTTC
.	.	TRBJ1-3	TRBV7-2	CASSYFGNTIYF	TGTGCCAGCAGCTACTTTGGAAACACCATATATTTT
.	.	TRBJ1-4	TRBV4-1	CASSQGQGGAGEKLFF	TGCGCCAGCAGCCAGGGGCAGGGAGGTGCGGGAGAAAAACTGTTTTTT
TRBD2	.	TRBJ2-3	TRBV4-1	CASSLASGGRAQRGYTDTQYF	TGCGCCAGCAGCCTCGCCTCTGGGGGGCGCGCCCAGCGGGGGTACACAGATACGCAGTATTTT